A selection of T cell receptor beta chains follows, all from one sample in a study of T cells in Graves' hyperthyroidism and ophthalmopathy. TCRdb re-called the multiplex PCR reads with MiXCR, one entry per CDR3 protein. The sample shows a few hundred thousand distinct CDR3 sequences, more than 13% of them seen only once. Sequencing was performed on blood. All receptors come from a woman younger than 45 with Graves' hyperthyroidism. Each CDR3 is given without its conserved first and last residue. The order of the fields is V gene, D gene, J gene, CDR3 protein. A D gene is named only where the DNA matches it firmly.

TRBV11-2	TRBD1	TRBJ2-3	ASRGTGTGGTDTQY
TRBV18	TRBD2	TRBJ2-3	ASSPGLADGDTQY
TRBV28	.	TRBJ1-6	ASSLDRRNSPLH
TRBV24-1	.	TRBJ2-5	ATSDSRGAQETQY
TRBV2	TRBD2	TRBJ2-5	ASSERGLAQETQY
TRBV18	TRBD1	TRBJ2-3	ASSSRGQGTDTQY
TRBV5-8	.	TRBJ2-7	ATSRRAEQY
TRBV24-1	TRBD1	TRBJ2-2	ATSDTQGADGELF
TRBV28	.	TRBJ2-7	ASSPHTGNEQY
TRBV28	.	TRBJ1-2	ASSESNRAAEYGYT
TRBV7-2	.	TRBJ2-1	ASSPSDRTQF
TRBV28	.	TRBJ2-7	ASSSVTYERH
TRBV27	.	TRBJ2-2	ASSLWGVPGELF
TRBV11-2	.	TRBJ2-5	ASGWGGTRGRETQY
TRBV5-1	.	TRBJ1-6	ASSLSTRNNSPLH
TRBV28	.	TRBJ2-5	ASSSTGDKLRETQY
TRBV20-1	.	TRBJ2-3	SARDTPDTQY
TRBV3-1	.	TRBJ1-6	ASSQDLRGNSPLH
TRBV27	TRBD1	TRBJ2-7	ASSLTTGGGYEQY
TRBV19	.	TRBJ2-1	ASRDFSHEQF
TRBV18	.	TRBJ1-1	ASSPPSGLNTEAF
TRBV3-1	TRBD2	TRBJ2-7	ASSPQNPAGAFREQY
TRBV20-1	.	TRBJ2-3	SANLLGHTQY
TRBV10-3	.	TRBJ2-7	AIRPGWDEQY
TRBV19	.	TRBJ2-3	ASNRGSGTDTQY
TRBV5-1	.	TRBJ2-3	ASSPRPGGSTDTQY
TRBV6-1	.	TRBJ2-2	ASISTTGELF
TRBV27	.	TRBJ2-7	ASSLAPHYEQY
TRBV29-1	.	TRBJ2-2	SVGQGNTGELF
TRBV28	.	TRBJ2-2	ASSLDTTNTGELF
TRBV6-1	TRBD2	TRBJ2-1	ASSRAGVSSYNEQF
TRBV29-1	.	TRBJ2-3	SGRQHGGEDTQY
TRBV20-1	.	TRBJ1-2	SGPNGYT
TRBV20-1	.	TRBJ2-1	SARFGKGSYNEQF
TRBV7-2	.	TRBJ2-2	ASSLHRANTGELF
TRBV18	TRBD1	TRBJ2-7	ASSPRQGRWEQY
TRBV10-3	TRBD2	TRBJ2-1	AISQTSGSNEQF
TRBV5-1	TRBD1	TRBJ2-2	ASSGTGVTTGELF
TRBV19	TRBD1	TRBJ1-5	ATSGQGHIQDNQPQH
TRBV5-1	.	TRBJ2-7	ASRVAALSSYEQY
TRBV2	TRBD2	TRBJ2-1	ASSTGTSGGDEQF
TRBV5-8	.	TRBJ2-7	ASSFGTGRPYEQY
TRBV5-4	TRBD1	TRBJ2-6	ASSFTGPGTGTGFSGANVLT
TRBV24-1	.	TRBJ2-7	ATSDSGPSYEQY
TRBV6-2/TRBV6-3	TRBD2	TRBJ2-6	ASSYSSGRTGANVLT
TRBV2	.	TRBJ2-3	ASRKDREGTDTQY
TRBV4-1	TRBD1	TRBJ2-7	ASSQDRSTGTGLNEQY
TRBV12-3/TRBV12-4	TRBD2	TRBJ2-1	ASSLDPSGSYNEQF
TRBV28	TRBD2	TRBJ2-3	ASTRRTSGKGDTQY
TRBV12-3/TRBV12-4	.	TRBJ2-5	ASSLDQGGRQETQY
TRBV6-1	.	TRBJ2-2	AIQRQTNTGELF
TRBV27	TRBD2	TRBJ2-3	ASSKGLAGFADTQY
TRBV5-1	TRBD2	TRBJ2-1	ASSWTSGSGNEQF